The rows below give T cell receptor beta chains drawn from one sample of a study of Tregs in tolerant kidney transplant recipients. Only in-frame clones appear in the TCRdb table, and some are missing; sequencing was by immunoSEQ multiplex PCR. The profile shows about 22,000 clones, around 85% of them singletons. Material: CD8+ T cells from blood (PBMCs), obtained 6 months after the transplant. The receptors here all came from a human patient who received a combined kidney and bone marrow transplant. Some T cells may be transferred from the graft donor. CDR3s include the opening cysteine and the closing phenylalanine or tryptophan. Fields, in order: V gene, J gene, CDR3 protein.

V gene: TRBV7-9
J gene: TRBJ2-2
CDR3 protein: CASSPPWDRENTGELFF

V gene: TRBV27
J gene: TRBJ2-7
CDR3 protein: CASSPRGGFAYEQYF

V gene: TRBV6-6
J gene: TRBJ1-1
CDR3 protein: CASSYRGWNTEAFF

V gene: TRBV11-2
J gene: TRBJ2-1
CDR3 protein: CASSLDSLLNEQFF

V gene: TRBV9
J gene: TRBJ2-5
CDR3 protein: CASSPHVGTSLETQYF

V gene: TRBV11-2
J gene: TRBJ2-7
CDR3 protein: CASSLLPRREQYF

V gene: TRBV7-8
J gene: TRBJ2-1
CDR3 protein: CASSLVAGDEQFF

V gene: TRBV7-9
J gene: TRBJ2-3
CDR3 protein: CASSASPSLGADTQYF

V gene: TRBV29-1
J gene: TRBJ1-2
CDR3 protein: CSVEEGGLYGYTF

V gene: TRBV5-4
J gene: NA
CDR3 protein: CASSGGQYYEQYF

V gene: TRBV19
J gene: TRBJ2-1
CDR3 protein: CASSIAGGLDEQFF

V gene: TRBV5-6
J gene: TRBJ2-1
CDR3 protein: CASSRDTYNEQFF

V gene: TRBV4-3
J gene: TRBJ2-1
CDR3 protein: CASSQDQWDRGSQSSYNEQFF

V gene: TRBV7-9
J gene: TRBJ1-2
CDR3 protein: CASSLVGDIGLYGYTF

V gene: TRBV7-3
J gene: TRBJ2-5
CDR3 protein: CASSLEGTPQETQYF

V gene: TRBV30
J gene: TRBJ1-2
CDR3 protein: CAWKAVWAYTF

V gene: TRBV7-2
J gene: TRBJ2-7
CDR3 protein: CASSLPGQGASYEQYF

V gene: TRBV7-2
J gene: TRBJ2-1
CDR3 protein: CAPLGRETENEQFF

V gene: TRBV13
J gene: TRBJ2-7
CDR3 protein: CASSLAGATVSYEQYF

V gene: TRBV11-2
J gene: TRBJ2-6
CDR3 protein: CASKLGGSAGANVLTF

V gene: TRBV27
J gene: TRBJ1-5
CDR3 protein: CASSLGSWAQPQHF

V gene: TRBV6-4
J gene: TRBJ2-3
CDR3 protein: CASSRLAGYTDTQYF

V gene: TRBV19
J gene: TRBJ2-7
CDR3 protein: CASSSSGNPYEQYF

V gene: TRBV19
J gene: TRBJ1-5
CDR3 protein: CASSRQGTQPQHF

V gene: TRBV13
J gene: TRBJ1-1
CDR3 protein: CASSLPWGGLNTEAFF

V gene: TRBV27
J gene: TRBJ1-5
CDR3 protein: CASGPGTGGQPQHF

V gene: TRBV19
J gene: TRBJ2-7
CDR3 protein: CASSIGTGHFSYEQYF

V gene: TRBV2
J gene: TRBJ2-7
CDR3 protein: CASSVSGRNEQYF

V gene: TRBV5-6
J gene: TRBJ2-7
CDR3 protein: CASSFGTGAYEQYF

V gene: TRBV10-3
J gene: TRBJ2-1
CDR3 protein: CALQGDEQFF

V gene: TRBV5-4
J gene: TRBJ1-2
CDR3 protein: CASSLDNQAPHGYTF

V gene: TRBV4-3
J gene: TRBJ2-1
CDR3 protein: CASKLRQGHNEQFF

V gene: TRBV15
J gene: TRBJ2-3
CDR3 protein: CATSREAGVVDTQYF

V gene: TRBV28
J gene: TRBJ2-1
CDR3 protein: CASRPPGTGGNEQFF

V gene: TRBV29-1
J gene: TRBJ2-7
CDR3 protein: CSARAGSYEQYF